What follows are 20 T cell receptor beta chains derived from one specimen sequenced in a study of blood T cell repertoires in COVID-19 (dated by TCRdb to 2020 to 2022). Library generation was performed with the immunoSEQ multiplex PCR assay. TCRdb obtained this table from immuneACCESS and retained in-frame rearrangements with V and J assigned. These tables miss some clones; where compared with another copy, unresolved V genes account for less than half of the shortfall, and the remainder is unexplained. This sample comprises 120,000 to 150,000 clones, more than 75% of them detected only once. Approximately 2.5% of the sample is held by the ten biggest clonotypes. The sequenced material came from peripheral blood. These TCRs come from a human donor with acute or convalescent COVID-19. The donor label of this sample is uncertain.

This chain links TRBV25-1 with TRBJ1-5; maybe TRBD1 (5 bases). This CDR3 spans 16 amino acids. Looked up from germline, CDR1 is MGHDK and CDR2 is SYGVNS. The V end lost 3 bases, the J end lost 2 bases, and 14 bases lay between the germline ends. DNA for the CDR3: TGTGCCAGCAGTGAGGGTGGGGCGGAACGCAATCAGCCCCAGCATTTT. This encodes CASSEGGAERNQPQHF. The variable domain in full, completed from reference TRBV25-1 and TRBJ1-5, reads EADIYQTPRYLVIGTGKKITLECSQTMGHDKMYWYQQDPGMELHLIHYSYGVNSTEKGDLSSESTVSRIRTEHFPLTLESARPSHTSQYLCASSEGGAERNQPQHFGDGTRLSIL.

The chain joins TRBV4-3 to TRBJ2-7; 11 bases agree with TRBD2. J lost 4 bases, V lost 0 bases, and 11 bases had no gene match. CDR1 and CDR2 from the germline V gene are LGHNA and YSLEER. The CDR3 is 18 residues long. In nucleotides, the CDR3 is TGCGCCAGCAGCCAAGATCGGCAGACTAGCGGGGTTGTTTACGAGCAGTACTTC. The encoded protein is CASSQDRQTSGVVYEQYF.

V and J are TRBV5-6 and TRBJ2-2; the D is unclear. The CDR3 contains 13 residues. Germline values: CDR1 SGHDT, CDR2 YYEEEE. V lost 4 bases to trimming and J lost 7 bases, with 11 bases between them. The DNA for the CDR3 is TGTGCCAGCAGCATAATTAGTGACGGGGAGCTGTTTTTT. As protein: CASSIISDGELFF. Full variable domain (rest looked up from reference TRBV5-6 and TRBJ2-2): DAGVTQSPTHLIKTRGQQVTLRCSPKSGHDTVSWYQQALGQGPQFIFQYYEEEERQRGNFPDRFSGHQFPNYSSELNVNALLLGDSALYLCASSIISDGELFFGEGSRLTVL.

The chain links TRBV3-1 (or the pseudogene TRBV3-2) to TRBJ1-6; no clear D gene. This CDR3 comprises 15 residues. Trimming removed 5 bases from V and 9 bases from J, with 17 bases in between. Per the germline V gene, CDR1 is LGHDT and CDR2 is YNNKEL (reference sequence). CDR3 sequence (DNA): TGTGCCAGCAGCACAAGTGGAGCGGAAAGTTCACCCCTCCACTTT. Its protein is CASSTSGAESSPLHF.

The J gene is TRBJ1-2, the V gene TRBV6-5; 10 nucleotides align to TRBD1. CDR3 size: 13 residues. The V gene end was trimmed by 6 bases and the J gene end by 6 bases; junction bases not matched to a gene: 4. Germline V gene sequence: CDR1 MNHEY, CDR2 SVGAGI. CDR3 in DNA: TGTGCCAGCAGGGCCGGACAGGGGGATGGCTACACCTTC. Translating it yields CASRAGQGDGYTF.

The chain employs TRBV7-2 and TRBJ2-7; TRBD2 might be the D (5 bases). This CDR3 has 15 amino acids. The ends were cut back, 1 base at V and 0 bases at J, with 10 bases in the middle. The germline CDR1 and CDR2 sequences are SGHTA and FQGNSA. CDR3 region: CASSLGGSTSYEQYF. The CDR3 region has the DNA TGTGCCAGCAGCTTAGGCGGGTCGACCTCCTACGAGCAGTACTTC.

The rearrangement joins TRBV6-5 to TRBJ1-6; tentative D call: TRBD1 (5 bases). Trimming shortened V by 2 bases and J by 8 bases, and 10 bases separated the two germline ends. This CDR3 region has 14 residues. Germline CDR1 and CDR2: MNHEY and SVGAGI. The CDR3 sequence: CASSYEAGYSPLHF. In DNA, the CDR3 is TGTGCCAGCAGTTACGAGGCAGGGTATTCACCCCTCCACTTT.

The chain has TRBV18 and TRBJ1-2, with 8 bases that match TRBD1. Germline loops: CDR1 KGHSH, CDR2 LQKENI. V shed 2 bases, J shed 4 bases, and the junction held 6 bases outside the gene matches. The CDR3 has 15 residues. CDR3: CASSPARQGAYGYTF. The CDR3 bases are TGTGCCAGCTCACCAGCTCGGCAGGGGGCCTATGGCTACACCTTC.

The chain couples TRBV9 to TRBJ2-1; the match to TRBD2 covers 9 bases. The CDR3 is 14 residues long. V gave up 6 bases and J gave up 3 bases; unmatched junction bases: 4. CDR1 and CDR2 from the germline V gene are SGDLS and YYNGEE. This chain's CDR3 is CASTRGRGYNEQFF. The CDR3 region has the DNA TGTGCCAGCACCCGCGGGAGGGGCTACAATGAGCAGTTCTTC.

The DNA for the CDR3 is TGTGCCAGCAGCTCCCGGACAGGGGGAAGCACAGATACGCAGTATTTT. Its protein is CASSSRTGGSTDTQYF. The V gene is TRBV5-6, the J gene TRBJ2-3, with 10 bases matching TRBD1. V lost 3 bases, J lost 0 bases, and 4 bases stayed unmatched. Per germline, CDR1 SGHDT and CDR2 YYEEEE. This CDR3 spans 16 amino acids.

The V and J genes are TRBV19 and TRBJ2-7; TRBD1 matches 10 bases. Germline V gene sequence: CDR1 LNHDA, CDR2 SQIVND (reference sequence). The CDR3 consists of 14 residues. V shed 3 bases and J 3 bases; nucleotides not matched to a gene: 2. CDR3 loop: CASSIGDRGYEQYF. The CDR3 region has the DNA TGTGCCAGTAGTATCGGGGACAGGGGCTACGAGCAGTACTTC.

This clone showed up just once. CDR3 region: CASSPGQLSSGNTIYF. In DNA, the CDR3 is TGTGCCAGCTCACCGGGACAGTTGAGCTCTGGAAACACCATATATTTT. The chain employs TRBV18 and TRBJ1-3; 7 bases are a match to TRBD1. The V gene end was trimmed by 3 bases and the J gene end by 0 bases; junction bases not matched to a gene: 5. The CDR3 loop spans 16 amino acids. Germline CDR1 KGHSH, CDR2 LQKENI. Complete variable domain (other parts from reference TRBV18 and TRBJ1-3): NAGVMQNPRHLVRRRGQEARLRCSPMKGHSHVYWYRQLPEEGLKFMVYLQKENIIDESGMPKERFSAEFPKEGPSILRIQQVVRGDSAAYFCASSPGQLSSGNTIYFGEGSWLTVV.

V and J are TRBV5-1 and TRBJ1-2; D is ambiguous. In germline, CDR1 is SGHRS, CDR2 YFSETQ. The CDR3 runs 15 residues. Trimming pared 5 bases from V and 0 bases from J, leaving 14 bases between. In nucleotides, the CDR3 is TGCGCCAGCAGTTATGAGAGAGCCACTAACTATGGCTACACCTTC. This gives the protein CASSYERATNYGYTF.

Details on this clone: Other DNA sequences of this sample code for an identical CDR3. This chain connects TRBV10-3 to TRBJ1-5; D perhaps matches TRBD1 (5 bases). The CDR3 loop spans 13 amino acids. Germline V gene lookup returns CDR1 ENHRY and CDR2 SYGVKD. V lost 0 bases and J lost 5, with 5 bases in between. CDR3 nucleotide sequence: TGTGCCATCAGTGAGTCAGGGGATCAGCCCCAGCATTTT. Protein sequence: CAISESGDQPQHF.

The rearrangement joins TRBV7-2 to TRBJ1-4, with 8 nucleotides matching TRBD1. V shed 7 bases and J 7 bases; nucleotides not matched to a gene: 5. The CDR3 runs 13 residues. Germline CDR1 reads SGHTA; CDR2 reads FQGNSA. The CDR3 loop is CASTDRGGEKLFF. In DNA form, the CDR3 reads TGTGCCAGCACTGACAGGGGAGGTGAAAAACTGTTTTTT.

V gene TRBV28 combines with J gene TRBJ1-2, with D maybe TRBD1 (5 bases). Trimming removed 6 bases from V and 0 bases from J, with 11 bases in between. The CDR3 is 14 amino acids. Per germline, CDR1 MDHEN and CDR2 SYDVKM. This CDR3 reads CASRLTGPNYGYTF. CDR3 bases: TGTGCCAGCAGATTAACAGGCCCTAACTATGGCTACACCTTC.

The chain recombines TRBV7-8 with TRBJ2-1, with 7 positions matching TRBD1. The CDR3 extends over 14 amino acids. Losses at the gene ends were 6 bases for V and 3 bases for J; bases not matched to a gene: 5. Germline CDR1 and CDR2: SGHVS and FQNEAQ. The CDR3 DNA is TGTGCCAGCAGTATTCGGACAGGCTACAATGAGCAGTTCTTC. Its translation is CASSIRTGYNEQFF.

The CDR3 region is CASSVEGGRADEQFF. The CDR3 DNA sequence: TGTGCCAGCAGCGTAGAGGGCGGGAGGGCCGATGAGCAGTTCTTC. The J gene is TRBJ2-1, the V gene TRBV9; 9 bases map to TRBD2. The CDR3 consists of 15 residues. The J segment lost 8 bases and the V segment lost 0 bases, leaving 6 bases of the junction unmatched. Germline values: CDR1 SGDLS, CDR2 YYNGEE.

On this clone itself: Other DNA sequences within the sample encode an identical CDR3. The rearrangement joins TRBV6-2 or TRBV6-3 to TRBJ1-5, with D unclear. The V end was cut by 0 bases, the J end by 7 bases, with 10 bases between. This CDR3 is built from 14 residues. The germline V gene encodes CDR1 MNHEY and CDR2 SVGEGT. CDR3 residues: CASSYSRVGQPQHF. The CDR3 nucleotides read TGTGCCAGCAGTTACTCACGCGTGGGCCAGCCCCAGCATTTT.

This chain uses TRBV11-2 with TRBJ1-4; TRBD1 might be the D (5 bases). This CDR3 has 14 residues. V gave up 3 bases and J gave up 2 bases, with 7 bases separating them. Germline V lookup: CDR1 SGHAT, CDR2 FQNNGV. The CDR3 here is CASSFPGTNEKLFF. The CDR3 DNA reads TGTGCCAGCAGCTTCCCAGGGACTAATGAAAAACTGTTTTTT.